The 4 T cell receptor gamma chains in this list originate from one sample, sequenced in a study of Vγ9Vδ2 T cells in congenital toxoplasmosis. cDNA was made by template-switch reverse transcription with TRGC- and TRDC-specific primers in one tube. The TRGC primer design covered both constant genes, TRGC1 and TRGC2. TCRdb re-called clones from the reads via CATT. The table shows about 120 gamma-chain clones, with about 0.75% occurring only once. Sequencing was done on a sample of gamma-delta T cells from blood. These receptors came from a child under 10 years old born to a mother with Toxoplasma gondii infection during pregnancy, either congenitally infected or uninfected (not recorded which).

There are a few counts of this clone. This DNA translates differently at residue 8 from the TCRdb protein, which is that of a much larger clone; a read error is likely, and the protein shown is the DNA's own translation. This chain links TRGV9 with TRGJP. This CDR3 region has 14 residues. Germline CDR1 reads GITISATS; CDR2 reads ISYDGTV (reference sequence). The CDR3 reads CALWEALCKKIKVF. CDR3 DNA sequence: TGTGCCTTGTGGGAGGCGTTGTGCAAAAAAATCAAGGTATTT.

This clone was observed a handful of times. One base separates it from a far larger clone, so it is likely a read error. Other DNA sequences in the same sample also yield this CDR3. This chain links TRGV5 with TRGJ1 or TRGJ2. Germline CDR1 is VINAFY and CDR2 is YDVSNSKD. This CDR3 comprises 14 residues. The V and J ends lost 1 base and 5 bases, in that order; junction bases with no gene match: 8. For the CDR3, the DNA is TGTGCCACCTGGGACAGACCCTCCGATTATAAGAAACTCTTT. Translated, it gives CATWDRPSDYKKLF.

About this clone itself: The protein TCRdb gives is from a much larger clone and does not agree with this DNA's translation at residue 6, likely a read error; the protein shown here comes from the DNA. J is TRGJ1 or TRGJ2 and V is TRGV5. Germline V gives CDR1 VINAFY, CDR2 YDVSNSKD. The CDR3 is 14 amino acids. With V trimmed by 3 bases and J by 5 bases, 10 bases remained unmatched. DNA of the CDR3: TGTGCCACCTGGGACGGGCCCTCCGATTATAAGAAACTCTTT. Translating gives CATWDGPSDYKKLF.

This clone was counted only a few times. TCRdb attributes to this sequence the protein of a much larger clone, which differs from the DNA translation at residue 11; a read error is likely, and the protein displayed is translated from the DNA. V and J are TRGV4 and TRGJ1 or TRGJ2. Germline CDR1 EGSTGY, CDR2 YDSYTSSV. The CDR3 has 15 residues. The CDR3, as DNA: TGTGCCACCTGGGATGGGACCTCTTTTTATGATAAGAAACTCTTT. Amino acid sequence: CATWDGTSFYDKKLF.